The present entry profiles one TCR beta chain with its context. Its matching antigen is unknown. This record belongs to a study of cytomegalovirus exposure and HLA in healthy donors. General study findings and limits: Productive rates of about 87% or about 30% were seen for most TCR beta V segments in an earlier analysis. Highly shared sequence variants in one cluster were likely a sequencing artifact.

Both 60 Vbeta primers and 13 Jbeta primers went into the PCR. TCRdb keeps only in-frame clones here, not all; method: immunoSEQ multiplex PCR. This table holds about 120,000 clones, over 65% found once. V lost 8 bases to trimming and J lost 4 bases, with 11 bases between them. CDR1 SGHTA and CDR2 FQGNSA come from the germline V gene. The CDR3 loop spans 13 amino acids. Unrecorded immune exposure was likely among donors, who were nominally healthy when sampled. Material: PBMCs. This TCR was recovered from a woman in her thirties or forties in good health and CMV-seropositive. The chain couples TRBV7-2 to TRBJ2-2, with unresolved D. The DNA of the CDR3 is TGTGCCAGCCAAGAGTCGGGCACCGGGGAGCTGTTTTTT. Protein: CASQESGTGELFF.